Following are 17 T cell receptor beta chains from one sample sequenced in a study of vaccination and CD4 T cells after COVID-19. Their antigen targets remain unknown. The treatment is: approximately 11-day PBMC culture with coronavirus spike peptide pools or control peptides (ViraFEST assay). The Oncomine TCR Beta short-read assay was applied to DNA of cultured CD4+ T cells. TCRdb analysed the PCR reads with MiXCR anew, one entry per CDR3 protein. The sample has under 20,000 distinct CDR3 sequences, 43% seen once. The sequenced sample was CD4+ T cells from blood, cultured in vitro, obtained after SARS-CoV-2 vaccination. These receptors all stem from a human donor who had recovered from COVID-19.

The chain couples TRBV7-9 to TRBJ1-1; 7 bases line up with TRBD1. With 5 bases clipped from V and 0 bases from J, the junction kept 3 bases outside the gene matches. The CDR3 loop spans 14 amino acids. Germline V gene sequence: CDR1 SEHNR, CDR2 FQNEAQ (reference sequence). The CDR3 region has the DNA TGTGCCAGCAGCAGGGACAGCCTGAACACTGAAGCTTTCTTT. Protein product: CASSRDSLNTEAFF.

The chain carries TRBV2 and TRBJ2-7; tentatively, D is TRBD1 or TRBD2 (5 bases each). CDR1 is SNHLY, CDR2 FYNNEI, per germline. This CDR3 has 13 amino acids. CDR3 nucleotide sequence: TGTGCAGGGTCCGGGACGCTCTCCTACGAGCAGTACTTC. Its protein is CAGSGTLSYEQYF.

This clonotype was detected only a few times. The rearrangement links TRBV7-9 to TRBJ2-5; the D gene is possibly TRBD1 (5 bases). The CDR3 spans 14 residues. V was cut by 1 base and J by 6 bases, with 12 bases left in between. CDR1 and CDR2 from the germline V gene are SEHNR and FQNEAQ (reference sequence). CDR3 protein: CASSLDPGMKTQYF. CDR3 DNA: TGTGCCAGCAGCTTAGATCCAGGGATGAAGACCCAGTACTTC.

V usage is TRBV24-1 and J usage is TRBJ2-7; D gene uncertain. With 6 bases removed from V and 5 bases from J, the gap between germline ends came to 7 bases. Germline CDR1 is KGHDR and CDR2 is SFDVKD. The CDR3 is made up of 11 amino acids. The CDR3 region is CATSYLDEQYF. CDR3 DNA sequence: TGTGCCACCAGTTACCTCGACGAGCAGTACTTC.

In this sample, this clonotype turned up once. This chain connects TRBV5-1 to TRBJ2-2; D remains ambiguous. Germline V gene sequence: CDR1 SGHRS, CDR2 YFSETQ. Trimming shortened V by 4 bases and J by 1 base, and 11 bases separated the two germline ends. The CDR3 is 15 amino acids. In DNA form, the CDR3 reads TGCGCCAGCAGCCCCAGCGTCGGGAACACCGGGGAGCTGTTTTTT. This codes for CASSPSVGNTGELFF. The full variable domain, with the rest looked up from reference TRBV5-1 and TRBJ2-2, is KAGVTQTPRYLIKTRGQQVTLSCSPISGHRSVSWYQQTPGQGLQFLFEYFSETQRNKGNFPGRFSGRQFSNSRSEMNVSTLELGDSALYLCASSPSVGNTGELFFGEGSRLTVL.

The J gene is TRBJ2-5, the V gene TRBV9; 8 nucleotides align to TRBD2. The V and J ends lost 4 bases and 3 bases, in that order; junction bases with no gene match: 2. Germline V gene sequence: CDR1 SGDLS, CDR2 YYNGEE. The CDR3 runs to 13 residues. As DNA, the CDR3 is TGTGCCAGCAGCAGCGGGGGAGAAGAGACCCAGTACTTC. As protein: CASSSGGEETQYF.

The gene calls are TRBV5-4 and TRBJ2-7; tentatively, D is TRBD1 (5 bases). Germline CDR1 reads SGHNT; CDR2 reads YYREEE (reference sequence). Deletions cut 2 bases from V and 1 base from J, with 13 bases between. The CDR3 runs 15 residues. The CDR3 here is CASSLDSLQSYEQYF. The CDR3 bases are TGTGCCAGCAGCTTAGACAGCCTACAATCCTACGAGCAGTACTTC. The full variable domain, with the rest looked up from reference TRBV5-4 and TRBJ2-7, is ETGVTQSPTHLIKTRGQQVTLRCSSQSGHNTVSWYQQALGQGPQFIFQYYREEENGRGNFPPRFSGLQFPNYSSELNVNALELDDSALYLCASSLDSLQSYEQYFGPGTRLTVT.

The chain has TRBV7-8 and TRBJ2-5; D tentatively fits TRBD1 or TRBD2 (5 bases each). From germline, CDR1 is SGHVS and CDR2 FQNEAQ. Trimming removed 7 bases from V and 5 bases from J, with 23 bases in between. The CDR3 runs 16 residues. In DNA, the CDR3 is TGTGCCAGCAACGTCATAAGGGGACCTGGAAGGGAGACCCAGTACTTC. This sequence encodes CASNVIRGPGRETQYF.

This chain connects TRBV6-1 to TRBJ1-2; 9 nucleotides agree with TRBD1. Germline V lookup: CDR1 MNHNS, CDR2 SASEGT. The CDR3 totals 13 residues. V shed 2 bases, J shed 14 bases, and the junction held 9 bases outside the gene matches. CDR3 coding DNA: TGTGCCAGCAGTGAACTTCTGACAGGGGGGATAACCTTC. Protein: CASSELLTGGITF.

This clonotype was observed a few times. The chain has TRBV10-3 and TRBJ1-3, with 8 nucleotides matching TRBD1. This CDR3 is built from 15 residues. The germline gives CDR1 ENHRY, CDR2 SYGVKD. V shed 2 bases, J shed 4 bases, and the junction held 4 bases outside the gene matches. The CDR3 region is CAISEGDRGGNTIYF. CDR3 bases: TGTGCCATCAGTGAGGGCGACAGGGGAGGAAACACCATATATTTT.

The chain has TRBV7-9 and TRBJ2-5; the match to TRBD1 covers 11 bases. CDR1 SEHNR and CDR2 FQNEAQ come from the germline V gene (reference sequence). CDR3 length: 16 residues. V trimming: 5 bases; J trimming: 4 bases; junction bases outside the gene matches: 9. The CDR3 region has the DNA TGTGCCAGCAGCCGAGTTCCGGACAGGGGGCGAGAGACCCAGTACTTC. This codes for CASSRVPDRGRETQYF.

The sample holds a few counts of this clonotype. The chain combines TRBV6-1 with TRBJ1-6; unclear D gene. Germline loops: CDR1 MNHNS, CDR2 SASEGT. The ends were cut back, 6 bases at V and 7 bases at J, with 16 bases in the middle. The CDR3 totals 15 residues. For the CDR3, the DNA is TGTGCCAGCAGCTCCGCGAACCTCGGGAATTCACCCCTCCACTTT. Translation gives CASSSANLGNSPLHF.

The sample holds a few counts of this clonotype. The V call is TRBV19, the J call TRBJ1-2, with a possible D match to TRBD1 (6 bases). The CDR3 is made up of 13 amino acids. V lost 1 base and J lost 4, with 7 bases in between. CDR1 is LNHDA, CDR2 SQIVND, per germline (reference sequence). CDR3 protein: CASSIGQAYGYTF. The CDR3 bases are TGTGCCAGTAGTATAGGACAGGCCTATGGCTACACCTTC.

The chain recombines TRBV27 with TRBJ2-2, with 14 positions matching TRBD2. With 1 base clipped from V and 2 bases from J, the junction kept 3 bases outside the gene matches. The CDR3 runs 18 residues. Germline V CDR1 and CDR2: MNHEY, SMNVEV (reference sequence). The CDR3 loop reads CASSLLGLAGGNTGELFF. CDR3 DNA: TGTGCCAGCAGTTTATTAGGACTAGCGGGAGGAAACACCGGGGAGCTGTTTTTT.

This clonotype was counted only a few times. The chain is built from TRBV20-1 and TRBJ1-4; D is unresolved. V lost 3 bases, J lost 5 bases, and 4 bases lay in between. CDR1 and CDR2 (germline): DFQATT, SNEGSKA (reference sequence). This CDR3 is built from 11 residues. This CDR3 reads CSASGNEKLFF. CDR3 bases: TGCAGTGCTAGCGGCAATGAAAAACTGTTTTTT.

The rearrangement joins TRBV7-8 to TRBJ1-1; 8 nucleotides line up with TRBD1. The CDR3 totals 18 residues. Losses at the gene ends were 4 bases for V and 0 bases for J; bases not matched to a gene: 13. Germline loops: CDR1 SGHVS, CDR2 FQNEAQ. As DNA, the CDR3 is TGTGCCAGCAGCTCGTCGCGGTCACAGGGGGTGGTGAACACTGAAGCTTTCTTT. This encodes CASSSSRSQGVVNTEAFF.

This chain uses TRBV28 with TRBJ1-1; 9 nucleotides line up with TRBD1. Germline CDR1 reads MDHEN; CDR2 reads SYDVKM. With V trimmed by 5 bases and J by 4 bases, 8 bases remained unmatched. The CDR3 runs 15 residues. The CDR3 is CASSPPTGGPTEAFF. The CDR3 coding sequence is TGTGCCAGCAGTCCTCCAACAGGGGGCCCCACTGAAGCTTTCTTT.